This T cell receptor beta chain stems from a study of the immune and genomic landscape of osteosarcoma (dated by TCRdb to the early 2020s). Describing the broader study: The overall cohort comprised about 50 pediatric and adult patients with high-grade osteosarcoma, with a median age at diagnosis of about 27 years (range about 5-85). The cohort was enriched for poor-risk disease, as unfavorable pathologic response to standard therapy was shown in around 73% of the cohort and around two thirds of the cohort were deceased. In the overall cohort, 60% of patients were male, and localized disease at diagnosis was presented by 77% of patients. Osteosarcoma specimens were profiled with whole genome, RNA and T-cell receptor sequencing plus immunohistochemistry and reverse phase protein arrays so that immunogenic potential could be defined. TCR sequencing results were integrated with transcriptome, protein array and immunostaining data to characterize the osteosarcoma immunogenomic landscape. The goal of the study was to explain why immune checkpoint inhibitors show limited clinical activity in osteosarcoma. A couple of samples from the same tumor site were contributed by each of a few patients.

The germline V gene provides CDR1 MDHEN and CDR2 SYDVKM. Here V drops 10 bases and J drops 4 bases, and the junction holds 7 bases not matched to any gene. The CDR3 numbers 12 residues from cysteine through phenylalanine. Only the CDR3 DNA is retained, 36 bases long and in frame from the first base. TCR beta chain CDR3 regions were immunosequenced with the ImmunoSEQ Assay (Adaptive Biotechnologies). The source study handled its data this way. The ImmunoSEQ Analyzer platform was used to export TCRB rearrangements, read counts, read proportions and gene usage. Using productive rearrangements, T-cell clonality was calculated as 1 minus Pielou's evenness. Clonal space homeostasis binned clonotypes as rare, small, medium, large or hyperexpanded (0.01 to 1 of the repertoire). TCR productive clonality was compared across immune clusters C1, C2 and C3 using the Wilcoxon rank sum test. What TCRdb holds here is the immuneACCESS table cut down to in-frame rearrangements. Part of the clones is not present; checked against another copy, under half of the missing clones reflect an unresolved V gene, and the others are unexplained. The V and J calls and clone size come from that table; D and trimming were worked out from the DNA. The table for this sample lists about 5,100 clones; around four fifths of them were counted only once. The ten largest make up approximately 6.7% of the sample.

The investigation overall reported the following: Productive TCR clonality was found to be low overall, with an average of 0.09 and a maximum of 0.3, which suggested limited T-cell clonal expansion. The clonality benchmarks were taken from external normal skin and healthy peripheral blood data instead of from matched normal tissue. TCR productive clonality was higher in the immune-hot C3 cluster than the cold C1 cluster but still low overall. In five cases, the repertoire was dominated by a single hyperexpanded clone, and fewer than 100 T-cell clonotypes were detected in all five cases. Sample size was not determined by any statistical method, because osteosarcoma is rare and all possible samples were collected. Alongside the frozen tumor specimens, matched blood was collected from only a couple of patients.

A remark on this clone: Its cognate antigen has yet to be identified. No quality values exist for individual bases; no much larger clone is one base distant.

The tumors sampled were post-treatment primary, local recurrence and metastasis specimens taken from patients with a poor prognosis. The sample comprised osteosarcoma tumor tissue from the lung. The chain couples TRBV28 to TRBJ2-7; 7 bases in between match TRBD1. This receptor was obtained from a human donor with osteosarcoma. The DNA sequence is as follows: TGTGCCACCCAGGGGGTTAGGTACGAGCAGTACTTC. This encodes CATQGVRYEQYF.